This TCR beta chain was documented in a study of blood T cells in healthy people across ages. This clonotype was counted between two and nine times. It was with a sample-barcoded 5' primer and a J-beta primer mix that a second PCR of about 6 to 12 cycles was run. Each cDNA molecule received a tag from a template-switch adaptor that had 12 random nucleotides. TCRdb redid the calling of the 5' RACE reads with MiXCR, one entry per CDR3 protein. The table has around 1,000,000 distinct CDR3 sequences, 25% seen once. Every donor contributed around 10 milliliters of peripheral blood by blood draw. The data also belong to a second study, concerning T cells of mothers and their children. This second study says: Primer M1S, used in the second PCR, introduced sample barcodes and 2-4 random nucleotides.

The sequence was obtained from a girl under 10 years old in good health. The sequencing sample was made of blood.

Written as DNA, the CDR3 is TGTGCCAGCAGCAAAGAGGTCCGGGGGTACGAGCAGTACTTC. It specifies CASSKEVRGYEQYF. The chain carries TRBV7-6 and TRBJ2-5; TRBD2 might be the D (6 bases). TRBJ2-7 explains the end of the DNA better; the J call may be wrong. Germline CDR1 reads SGHVS; CDR2 reads FNYEAQ. This CDR3 has 14 residues.